One sample yielded the 7 T cell receptor beta chains listed below, sequenced in a study of technical replicates of blood from several donors. Generated by immunoSEQ multiplex PCR, the TCRdb table keeps only in-frame clones and is missing some. The sample carries about 84,000 clones, about 92% recorded once. The material sequenced was T cells isolated from PBMCs. Receptors originate from a human donor in good health.

The rearrangement links TRBV28 to TRBJ1-2; D uncertain. From germline, CDR1 is MDHEN and CDR2 SYDVKM. Trimming left V 0 bases short and J 4 bases short, with 9 bases between. This CDR3 has 14 residues. Here the CDR3 reads CASSLWTAGYGYTF. In DNA form, the CDR3 reads TGTGCCAGCAGTTTATGGACTGCTGGCTATGGCTACACCTTC.

This CDR3 is CASSVEPSSYNEQFF. The CDR3 DNA sequence: TGTGCCAGCAGTGTGGAACCTAGCTCCTACAATGAGCAGTTCTTC. This rearrangement joins TRBV6-1 to TRBJ2-1; D is unresolved. The V and J ends lost 4 bases and 0 bases respectively, with 10 bases between them. Germline-derived CDR1 and CDR2 are MNHNS and SASEGT. This CDR3 is built from 15 residues.

The chain is built from TRBV7-2 and TRBJ1-5; tentatively, D is TRBD1 (6 bases). The germline V gene has CDR1 SGHTA and CDR2 FQGNSA. The CDR3 contains 16 residues. The ends were cut back, 4 bases at V and 6 bases at J, with 19 bases in the middle. The CDR3 bases are TGTGCCAGCAGCTGGGGGCCCTCGGGAAGGTTTCAGCCCCAGCATTTT. Residues: CASSWGPSGRFQPQHF. The whole variable domain, remainder taken from reference TRBV7-2 and TRBJ1-5, is GAGVSQSPSNKVTEKGKDVELRCDPISGHTALYWYRQSLGQGLEFLIYFQGNSAPDKSGLPSDRFSAERTGGSVSTLTIQRTQQEDSAVYLCASSWGPSGRFQPQHFGDGTRLSIL.

The chain carries TRBV4-2 and TRBJ1-4, with TRBD1 matching 8 bases. With 2 bases clipped from V and 6 bases from J, the junction kept 5 bases outside the gene matches. Germline V gene data show CDR1 as LGHNA and CDR2 as YNFKEQ. The CDR3 runs to 15 residues. In nucleotides, the CDR3 is TGTGCCAGCAGCCAACTAAACAGGGGGGATGAAAAACTGTTTTTT. Translation gives CASSQLNRGDEKLFF.

With respect to this clone: Relative to the germline gene, one junction end is altered; a read error may explain this. The chain joins TRBV7-7 to TRBJ2-2; possibly TRBD2 for D (6 bases). CDR3 length: 14 amino acids. Germline CDR1 is SSHAT and CDR2 is FNYEAQ (reference sequence). The CDR3 reads CASSLKRAGGELFF. CDR3 DNA sequence: TGTGCTAGCAGCTTAAAGCGGGCGGGCGGGGAGCTGTTTTTT.

The chain combines TRBV5-1 with TRBJ1-2; TRBD1 matches 8 bases. The CDR3 runs to 14 residues. V lost 0 bases to trimming and J lost 4 bases; unmatched junction nucleotides: 2. Germline assignment: CDR1 SGHRS and CDR2 YFSETQ. The CDR3 is CASSLDDRGYGYTF. The DNA of the CDR3 is TGCGCCAGCAGCTTGGACGACAGGGGCTATGGCTACACCTTC.

The CDR3 bases are TGTGCCAGCAGCTTAGCGGGAGGGTCCTCCTACGAGCAGTACTTC. Translation gives CASSLAGGSSYEQYF. V and J are TRBV7-2 and TRBJ2-7; 7 bases line up with TRBD2. J lost 0 bases, V lost 0 bases, and 2 bases had no gene match. This CDR3 contains 15 residues. Germline CDR1 reads SGHTA; CDR2 reads FQGNSA.